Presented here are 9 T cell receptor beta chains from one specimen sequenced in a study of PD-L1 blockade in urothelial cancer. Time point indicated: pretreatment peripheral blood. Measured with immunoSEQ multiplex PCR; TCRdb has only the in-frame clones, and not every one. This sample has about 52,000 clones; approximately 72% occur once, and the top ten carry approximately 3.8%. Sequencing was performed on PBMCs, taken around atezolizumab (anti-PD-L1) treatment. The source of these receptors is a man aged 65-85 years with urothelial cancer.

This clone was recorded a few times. In DNA form, the CDR3 reads TGTGCCAGCAGCTCGACAGGGGGACGCTATGGCTACACCTTC. Translation: CASSSTGGRYGYTF. This chain connects TRBV7-3 to TRBJ1-2; 9 bases align to TRBD1. This CDR3 contains 14 residues. The germline V gene has CDR1 SGHTA and CDR2 FQGTGA. The junction had 4 bases not matched to a gene; V was cut back by 4 bases and J by 4 bases.

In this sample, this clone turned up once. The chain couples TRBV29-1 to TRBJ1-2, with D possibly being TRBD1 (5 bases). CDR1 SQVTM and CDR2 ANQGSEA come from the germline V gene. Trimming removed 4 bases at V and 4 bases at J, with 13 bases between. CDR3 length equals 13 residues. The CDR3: CSVGGGRGYGYTF. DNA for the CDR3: TGCAGCGTTGGGGGGGGTCGGGGCTATGGCTACACCTTC.

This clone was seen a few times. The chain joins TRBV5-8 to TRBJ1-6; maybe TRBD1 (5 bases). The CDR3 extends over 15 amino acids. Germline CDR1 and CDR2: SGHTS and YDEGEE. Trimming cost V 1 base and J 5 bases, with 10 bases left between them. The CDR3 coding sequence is TGTGCCAGCAGCTTGAGGCCAGGGAATAATTCACCCCTCCACTTT. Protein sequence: CASSLRPGNNSPLHF.

The DNA for the CDR3 is TGTGCCAGCAGCCCCGGGGGGCGCGAGCAGTACTTC. Amino acids: CASSPGGREQYF. V is TRBV11-2 and J is TRBJ2-7; possible D gene TRBD2, 7 bases. Looked up from germline, CDR1 is SGHAT and CDR2 is FQNNGV. Trimming removed 5 bases at V and 6 bases at J, with 11 bases between. The CDR3 contains 12 residues.

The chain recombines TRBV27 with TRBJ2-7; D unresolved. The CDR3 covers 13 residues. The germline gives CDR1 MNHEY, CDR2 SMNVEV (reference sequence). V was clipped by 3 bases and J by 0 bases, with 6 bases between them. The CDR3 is CASSFVPSYEQYF. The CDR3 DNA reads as TGTGCCAGCAGTTTCGTTCCCTCCTACGAGCAGTACTTC.

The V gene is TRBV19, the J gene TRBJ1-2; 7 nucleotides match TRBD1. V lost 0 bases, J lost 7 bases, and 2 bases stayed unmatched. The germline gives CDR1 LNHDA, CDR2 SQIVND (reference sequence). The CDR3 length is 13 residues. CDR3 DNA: TGTGCCAGTAGTATAGAAAGGACAGGTGGCTACACCTTC. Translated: CASSIERTGGYTF.

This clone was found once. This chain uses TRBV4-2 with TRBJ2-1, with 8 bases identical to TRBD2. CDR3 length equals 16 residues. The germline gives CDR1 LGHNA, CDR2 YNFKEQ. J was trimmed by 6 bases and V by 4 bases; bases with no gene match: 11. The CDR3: CASSPLGSGTPNEQFF. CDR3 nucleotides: TGTGCCAGCAGCCCCCTTGGTAGCGGGACCCCCAATGAGCAGTTCTTC.

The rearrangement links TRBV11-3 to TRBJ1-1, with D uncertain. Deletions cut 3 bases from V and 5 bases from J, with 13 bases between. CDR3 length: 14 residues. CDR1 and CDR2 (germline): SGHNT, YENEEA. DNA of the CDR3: TGTGCCAGCAGCTTCGCGTCATGGGAGACTGAAGCTTTCTTT. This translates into CASSFASWETEAFF.

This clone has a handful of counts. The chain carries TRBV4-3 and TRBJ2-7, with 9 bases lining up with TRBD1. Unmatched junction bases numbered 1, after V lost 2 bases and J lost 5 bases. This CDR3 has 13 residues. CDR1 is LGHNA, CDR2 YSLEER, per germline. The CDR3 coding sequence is TGCGCCAGCAGCCAACGGACAGGGGACGAGCAGTACTTC. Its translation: CASSQRTGDEQYF.